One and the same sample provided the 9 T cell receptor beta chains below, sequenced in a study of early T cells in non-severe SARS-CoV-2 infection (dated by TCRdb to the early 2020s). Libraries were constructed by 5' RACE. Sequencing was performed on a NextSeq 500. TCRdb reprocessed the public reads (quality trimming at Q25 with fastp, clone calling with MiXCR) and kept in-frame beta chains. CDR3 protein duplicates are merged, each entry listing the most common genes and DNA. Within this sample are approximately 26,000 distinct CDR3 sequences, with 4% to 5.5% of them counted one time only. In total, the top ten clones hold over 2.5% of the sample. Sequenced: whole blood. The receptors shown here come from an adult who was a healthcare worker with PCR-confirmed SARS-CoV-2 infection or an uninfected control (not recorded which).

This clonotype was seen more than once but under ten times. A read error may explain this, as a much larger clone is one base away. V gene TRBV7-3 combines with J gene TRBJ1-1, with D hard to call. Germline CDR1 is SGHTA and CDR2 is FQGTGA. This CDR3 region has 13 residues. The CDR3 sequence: CTSSFLINTEAFF. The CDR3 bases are TGTACCAGCAGCTTCCTCATAAACACTGAAGCTTTCTTT. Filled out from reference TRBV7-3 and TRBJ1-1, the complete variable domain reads GAGVSQTPSNKVTEKGKYVELRCDPISGHTALYWYRQSLGQGPEFLIYFQGTGAADDSGLPNDRFFAVRPEGSVSTLKIQRTERGDSAVYLCTSSFLINTEAFFGQGTRLTVV.

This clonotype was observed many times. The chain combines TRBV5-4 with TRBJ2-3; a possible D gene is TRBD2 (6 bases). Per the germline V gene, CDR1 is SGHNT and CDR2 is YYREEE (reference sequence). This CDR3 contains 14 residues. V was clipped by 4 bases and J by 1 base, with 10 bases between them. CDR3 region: CASSPPSGTDTQYF. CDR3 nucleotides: TGTGCCAGCAGCCCGCCTAGCGGCACAGATACGCAGTATTTT.

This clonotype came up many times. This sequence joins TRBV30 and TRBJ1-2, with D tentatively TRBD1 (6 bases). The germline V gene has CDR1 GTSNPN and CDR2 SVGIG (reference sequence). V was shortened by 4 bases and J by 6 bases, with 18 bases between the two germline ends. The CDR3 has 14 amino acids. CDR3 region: CAWIYGGGVNGYTF. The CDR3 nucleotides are TGTGCCTGGATTTATGGTGGGGGCGTAAATGGCTACACCTTC.

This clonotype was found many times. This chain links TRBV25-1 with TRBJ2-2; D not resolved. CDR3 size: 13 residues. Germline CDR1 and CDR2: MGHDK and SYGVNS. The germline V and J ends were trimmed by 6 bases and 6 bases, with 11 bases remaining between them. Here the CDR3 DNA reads TGTGCCAGCAGGCGCGGTGGGTCCGGGGAGCTGTTTTTT. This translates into CASRRGGSGELFF. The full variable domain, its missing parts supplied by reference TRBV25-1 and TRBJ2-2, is EADIYQTPRYLVIGTGKKITLECSQTMGHDKMYWYQQDPGMELHLIHYSYGVNSTEKGDLSSESTVSRIRTEHFPLTLESARPSHTSQYLCASRRGGSGELFFGEGSRLTVL.

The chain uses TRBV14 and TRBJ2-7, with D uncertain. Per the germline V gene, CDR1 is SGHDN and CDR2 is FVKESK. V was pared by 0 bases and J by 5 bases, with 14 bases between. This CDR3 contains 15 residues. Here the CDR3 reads CASSQEWASRNEQYF. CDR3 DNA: TGTGCCAGCAGCCAAGAGTGGGCTAGTCGAAACGAGCAGTACTTC.

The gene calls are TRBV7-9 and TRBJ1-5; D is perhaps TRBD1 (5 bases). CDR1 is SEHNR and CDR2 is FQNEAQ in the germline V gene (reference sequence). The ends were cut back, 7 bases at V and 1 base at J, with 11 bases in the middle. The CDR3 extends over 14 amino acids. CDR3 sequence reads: CASTRGGSNQPQHF. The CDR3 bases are TGTGCCAGCACCCGGGGCGGGAGCAATCAGCCCCAGCATTTT.

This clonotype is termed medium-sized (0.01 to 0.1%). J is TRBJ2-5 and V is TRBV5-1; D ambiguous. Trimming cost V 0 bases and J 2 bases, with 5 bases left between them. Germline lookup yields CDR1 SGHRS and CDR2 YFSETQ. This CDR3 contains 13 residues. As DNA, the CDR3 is TGCGCCAGCAGCTTGGATCCTCAAGAGACCCAGTACTTC. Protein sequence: CASSLDPQETQYF.

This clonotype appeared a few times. The CDR3 here is CASSVFGGFGYTF. For the CDR3, the DNA is TGTGCCAGCAGTGTTTTCGGTGGATTTGGCTACACCTTC. This chain connects TRBV25-1 to TRBJ1-2; D remains ambiguous. The CDR3 sequence is 13 residues long. Deletions cut 4 bases from V and 7 bases from J, with 13 bases between. Germline loops: CDR1 MGHDK, CDR2 SYGVNS.

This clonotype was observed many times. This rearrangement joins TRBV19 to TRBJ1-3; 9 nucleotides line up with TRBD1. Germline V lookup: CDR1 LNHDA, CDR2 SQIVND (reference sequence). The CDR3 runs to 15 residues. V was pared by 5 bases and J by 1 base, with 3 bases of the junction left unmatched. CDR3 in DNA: TGTGCCAGTAGTCGACAGGGGGAGTCTGGAAACACCATATATTTT. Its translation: CASSRQGESGNTIYF.